One and the same sample provided the 12 T cell receptor beta chains below, sequenced in a study of neurological immune-mediated disorders. The time point: longitudinal time-point 2. TCRdb itself ran the 5' RACE reads through MiXCR, one entry per CDR3 protein. The sample has some 80,000 distinct CDR3 sequences, almost 6% seen once. Sequenced: PBMCs. The receptor set was obtained from a woman between 55 and 75 years old with multiple sclerosis.

This clonotype came up many times. The chain has TRBV3-1 and TRBJ2-5; D is undetermined. Trimming pared 7 bases from V and 4 bases from J, leaving 13 bases between. Germline-derived CDR1 and CDR2 are LGHDT and YNNKEL (reference sequence). This CDR3 has 13 residues. The CDR3 loop reads CASTTLQRETQYF. In nucleotides, the CDR3 is TGTGCCAGCACCACCCTACAGCGAGAGACCCAGTACTTC.

This clonotype showed up many times. The chain employs TRBV29-1 and TRBJ2-7; a weak D match, TRBD1 (5 bases). The germline V gene has CDR1 SQVTM and CDR2 ANQGSEA. The CDR3 covers 13 residues. With 6 bases removed from V and 2 bases from J, the gap between germline ends came to 14 bases. CDR3 region: CSVQGVPTYEQYF. CDR3 in DNA: TGCAGCGTGCAGGGTGTTCCCACCTACGAGCAGTACTTC.

In this sample, this clonotype turned up many times. V is TRBV5-1 and J is TRBJ2-2; D might be TRBD1 or TRBD2, each matching 5 bases. The V gene lost 5 bases and the J gene lost 4 bases, with 12 bases spanning the gap. Per germline, CDR1 SGHRS and CDR2 YFSETQ. The CDR3 totals 14 residues. The CDR3 nucleotides are TGCGCCAGCAGGGGGCTGGGGAGCACCGGGGAGCTGTTTTTT. As protein: CASRGLGSTGELFF. Full variable domain (missing parts from reference TRBV5-1 and TRBJ2-2): KAGVTQTPRYLIKTRGQQVTLSCSPISGHRSVSWYQQTPGQGLQFLFEYFSETQRNKGNFPGRFSGRQFSNSRSEMNVSTLELGDSALYLCASRGLGSTGELFFGEGSRLTVL.

Ten or more counts support this clonotype. The chain links TRBV12-3 or TRBV12-4 to TRBJ1-1, with D hard to call. This CDR3 comprises 14 residues. Trimming cost V 1 base and J 4 bases, with 10 bases left between them. The CDR3 nucleotides are TGTGCCAGCAGTTTAGTCGGCGGCCTCACTGAAGCTTTCTTT. This codes for CASSLVGGLTEAFF.

This clonotype appeared many times. This chain connects TRBV5-1 to TRBJ1-4; no definite D call. The CDR3 is 14 residues long. CDR1 is SGHRS, CDR2 YFSETQ, per germline. V lost 2 bases and J 8 bases, leaving 13 bases between the germline ends. The CDR3 DNA is TGCGCCAGCAGCTTTGCGGGCCTGGAGGAAAAACTGTTTTTT. It specifies CASSFAGLEEKLFF.

This clonotype was seen many times. The chain is built from TRBV5-1 and TRBJ2-5, with D perhaps given as TRBD1 or TRBD2 (5 bases each). Germline V gives CDR1 SGHRS, CDR2 YFSETQ. Trimming left V 4 bases short and J 5 bases short, with 15 bases between. CDR3 length equals 14 residues. The CDR3 DNA follows: TGCGCCAGCAGCGTCTCGGGGCCCAGGGAGACCCAGTACTTC. Its translation is CASSVSGPRETQYF.

This clonotype was recorded at least ten times. The genes are TRBV5-1 and TRBJ2-3, with TRBD2 matching over 8 bases. Germline V gene sequence: CDR1 SGHRS, CDR2 YFSETQ. CDR3 length equals 15 residues. With V trimmed by 1 base and J by 1 base, 2 bases remained unmatched. CDR3 protein: CASSLWRGGTDTQYF. CDR3 sequence (DNA): TGCGCCAGCAGCTTGTGGCGGGGGGGCACAGATACGCAGTATTTT.

This clonotype was counted between two and nine times. V and J are TRBV3-1 and TRBJ1-1; D possibly corresponds to TRBD1 (6 bases). Germline assignment: CDR1 LGHDT and CDR2 YNNKEL (reference sequence). V lost 8 bases, J lost 3 bases, and 16 bases lay in between. The CDR3 is made up of 14 amino acids. Here the CDR3 reads CASDKQGSDTEAFF. The DNA of the CDR3 is TGTGCCAGCGACAAACAGGGCTCAGACACTGAAGCTTTCTTT.

Many counts were recorded for this clonotype. This chain connects TRBV18 to TRBJ1-1; D is ambiguous. Between the trimmed V and J ends, which lost 3 bases and 1 base, there was a span of 12 bases. The CDR3 loop spans 15 amino acids. Germline V gene sequence: CDR1 KGHSH, CDR2 LQKENI. CDR3 amino acids: CASSPRPRQNTEAFF. The CDR3 coding sequence is TGTGCCAGCTCACCCCGTCCCCGGCAGAACACTGAAGCTTTCTTT. The full variable domain, its missing parts supplied by reference TRBV18 and TRBJ1-1, is NAGVMQNPRHLVRRRGQEARLRCSPMKGHSHVYWYRQLPEEGLKFMVYLQKENIIDESGMPKERFSAEFPKEGPSILRIQQVVRGDSAAYFCASSPRPRQNTEAFFGQGTRLTVV.

V and J are TRBV20-1 and TRBJ1-5; D may be TRBD1 (5 bases). Trimming left V 1 base short and J 6 bases short, with 13 bases between. This CDR3 has 14 amino acids. Germline V gives CDR1 DFQATT, CDR2 SNEGSKA (reference sequence). CDR3 residues: CSARVLGVTQPQHF. The CDR3 DNA follows: TGCAGTGCTAGAGTTCTGGGGGTTACTCAGCCCCAGCATTTT.

The chain couples TRBV20-1 to TRBJ2-1, with 9 bases matching TRBD1. Germline trimming cut 5 bases from V and 4 bases from J; bases unmatched to any gene: 9. The CDR3 consists of 15 residues. Germline lookup yields CDR1 DFQATT and CDR2 SNEGSKA (reference sequence). The CDR3 sequence is CSAEFRQGGYNEQFF. In DNA form, the CDR3 reads TGCAGTGCTGAGTTCCGACAGGGGGGGTACAATGAGCAGTTCTTC.

At least ten counts were recorded for this clonotype. The chain recombines TRBV11-2 with TRBJ2-7; the D is unclear. The CDR3 is 13 amino acids. V was cut by 2 bases and J by 3 bases, with 8 bases left in between. In germline, CDR1 is SGHAT, CDR2 FQNNGV. The CDR3 nucleotides read TGTGCCAGCAGCTTACTCCGGCTCTACGAGCAGTACTTC. It yields the protein CASSLLRLYEQYF.